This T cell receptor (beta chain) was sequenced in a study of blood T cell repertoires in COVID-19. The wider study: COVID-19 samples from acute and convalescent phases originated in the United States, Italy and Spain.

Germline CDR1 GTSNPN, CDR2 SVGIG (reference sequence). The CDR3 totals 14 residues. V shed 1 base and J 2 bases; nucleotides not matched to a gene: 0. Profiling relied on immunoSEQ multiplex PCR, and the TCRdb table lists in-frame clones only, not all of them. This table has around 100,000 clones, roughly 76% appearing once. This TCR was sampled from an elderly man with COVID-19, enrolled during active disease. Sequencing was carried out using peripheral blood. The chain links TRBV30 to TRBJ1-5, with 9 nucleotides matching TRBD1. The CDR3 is CAWSGDRGNQPQHF. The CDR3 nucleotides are TGTGCCTGGAGTGGGGACAGGGGCAATCAGCCCCAGCATTTT.